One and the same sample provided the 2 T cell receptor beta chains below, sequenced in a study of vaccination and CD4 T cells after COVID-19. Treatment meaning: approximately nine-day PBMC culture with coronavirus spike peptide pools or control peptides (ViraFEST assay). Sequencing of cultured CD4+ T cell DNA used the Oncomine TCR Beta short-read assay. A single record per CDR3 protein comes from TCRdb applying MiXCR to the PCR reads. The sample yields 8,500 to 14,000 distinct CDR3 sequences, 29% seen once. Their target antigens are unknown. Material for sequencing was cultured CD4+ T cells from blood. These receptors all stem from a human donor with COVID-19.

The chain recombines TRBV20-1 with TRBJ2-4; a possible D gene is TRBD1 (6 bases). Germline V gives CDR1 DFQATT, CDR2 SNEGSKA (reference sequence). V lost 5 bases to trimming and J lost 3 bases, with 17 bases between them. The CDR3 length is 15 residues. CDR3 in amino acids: CSAFWLQGVKNIQYF. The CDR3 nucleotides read TGCAGTGCTTTTTGGTTACAGGGAGTCAAAAACATTCAGTACTTC.

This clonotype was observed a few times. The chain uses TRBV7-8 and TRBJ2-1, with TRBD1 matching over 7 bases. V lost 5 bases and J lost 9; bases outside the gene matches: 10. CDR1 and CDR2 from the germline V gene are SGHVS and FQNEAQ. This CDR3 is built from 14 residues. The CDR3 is CASSRSDRETEQFF. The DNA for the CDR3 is TGTGCCAGCAGCCGATCCGACAGGGAGACTGAGCAGTTCTTC. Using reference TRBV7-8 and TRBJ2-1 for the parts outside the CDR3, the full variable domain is GAGVSQSPRYKVAKRGQDVALRCDPISGHVSLFWYQQALGQGPEFLTYFQNEAQLDKSGLPSDRFFAERPEGSVSTLKIQRTQQEDSAVYLCASSRSDRETEQFFGPGTRLTVL.